These T cell receptor beta chains were read from a single sample in a study of blood T cell repertoires in COVID-19. Profiled with immunoSEQ multiplex PCR; TCRdb holds only in-frame clones, not every one. The table records around 170,000 clones, approximately 88% of them present only once. Input material: peripheral blood. Receptor source: a woman in her 30s with acute or convalescent COVID-19. The CDR3 runs from the conserved cysteine through the conserved F or W. Each record gives: J gene, V gene, clone size, D gene, CDR3 protein, CDR3 DNA. A D gene is named only where the DNA matches it firmly. The size field is filled for only some rows; it gives once, few, many or a size class.

>TRBJ1-2|TRBV19|-|-
CASSMRASYGYTF
TGTGCCAGTAGTATGCGGGCCAGCTATGGCTACACCTTC
>TRBJ1-4|TRBV28|-|-
CASSQTGPNEKLFF
TGTGCCAGCAGCCAAACAGGGCCTAATGAAAAACTGTTTTTT
>TRBJ1-2|TRBV2|once|TRBD1
CAGSGTAYGYTF
TGTGCCGGTAGCGGGACAGCCTATGGCTACACCTTC
>TRBJ1-2|TRBV6-5|-|-
CASRSAGTHGYTF
TGTGCCAGCAGGAGCGCCGGGACTCATGGCTACACCTTC
>TRBJ2-3|TRBV29-1|-|-
CSVEGVTDTQYF
TGCAGCGTTGAAGGAGTAACAGATACGCAGTATTTT
>TRBJ2-1|TRBV2|once|-
CASPLSGRGNEQFF
TGTGCCAGTCCACTGAGCGGGCGCGGGAATGAGCAGTTCTTC
>TRBJ2-5|TRBV24-1|-|-
CATSPPGVPETQYF
TGTGCCACCAGTCCGCCCGGGGTCCCCGAGACCCAGTACTTC
>TRBJ2-2|TRBV2|few|-
CASSEERPGLFF
TGTGCCAGCAGTGAAGAACGGCCGGGGCTGTTTTTT
>TRBJ1-1|TRBV6-5|-|-
CASTRDRTGTEAFF
TGTGCCAGCACTAGAGACAGGACCGGTACTGAAGCTTTCTTT
>TRBJ1-2|TRBV11-2|-|-
CASTIKAGGAYGYTF
TGTGCCAGCACCATTAAGGCCGGGGGGGCCTATGGCTACACCTTC
>TRBJ2-3|TRBV6-5|-|TRBD2
CASSYSGVSDTQYF
TGTGCCAGCAGTTACAGCGGGGTCTCAGATACGCAGTATTTT
>TRBJ2-5|TRBV5-6|-|-
CASSLLGAAAQETQYF
TGTGCCAGCAGCTTGTTGGGGGCAGCAGCACAAGAGACCCAGTACTTC
>TRBJ2-2|TRBV21-1|-|-
CATFTPAELLSRTSGRSAPRELFF
TGTGCCACCTTCACCCCCGCCGAACTGTTGTCTAGGACTAGCGGGAGATCGGCGCCCCGGGAGCTGTTTTTT
>TRBJ1-1|TRBV11-2|-|-
CASSIPAGDTEAFF
TGTGCCAGCAGCATACCCGCGGGGGACACTGAAGCTTTCTTT
>TRBJ2-1|TRBV4-1|-|-
CASSQPGTTSYNEQFF
TGCGCCAGCAGCCAACCCGGGACAACCTCCTACAATGAGCAGTTCTTC
>TRBJ2-5|TRBV2|-|-
CASSGVGAEGVETQYF
TGTGCCAGCAGTGGCGTGGGGGCGGAAGGTGTAGAGACCCAGTACTTC
>TRBJ2-7|TRBV21-1|-|-
CASMTGGGFEQYF
TGTGCCAGCATGACAGGGGGCGGTTTCGAGCAGTACTTC
>TRBJ2-2|TRBV5-4|-|TRBD2
CASSSARALAGSGELFF
TGTGCCAGCAGCTCCGCTAGGGCACTAGCGGGATCCGGGGAGCTGTTTTTT
>TRBJ1-4|TRBV24-1|-|TRBD1
CATSDPRTGTGKLFF
TGTGCCACCAGTGACCCGCGAACCGGGACAGGGAAACTGTTTTTT
>TRBJ2-7|TRBV2|-|-
CASTGIQEGEQYF
TGTGCCAGCACGGGAATACAGGAGGGCGAGCAGTACTTC
>TRBJ2-3|TRBV7-2|-|TRBD2
CASSLDSGRLDTQYF
TGTGCCAGCAGCTTAGATAGCGGGAGGTTAGATACGCAGTATTTT
>TRBJ1-1|TRBV24-1|-|TRBD1
CATSDADREAFF
TGTGCCACCAGTGATGCTGACAGGGAGGCTTTCTTT
>TRBJ2-1|TRBV28|-|-
CASSLPSSYNEQFF
TGTGCCAGCAGTTTACCGAGCTCCTACAATGAGCAGTTCTTC
>TRBJ2-3|TRBV2|-|-
CASSEGPGADTQYF
TGTGCCAGCAGTGAGGGACCAGGGGCGGATACGCAGTATTTT
>TRBJ2-7|TRBV18|-|-
CASSRNQAYEQYF
TGTGCCAGCTCACGAAACCAGGCCTACGAGCAGTACTTC
>TRBJ2-3|TRBV10-3|once|-
CAIRGADTQYF
TGTGCCATCAGGGGGGCAGATACGCAATATTTT
>TRBJ1-1|TRBV19|-|-
CASSYMGAHTEAFF
TGTGCCAGTAGTTATATGGGGGCACACACTGAAGCTTTCTTT
>TRBJ1-1|TRBV13|-|-
CASSRQGLSTEAFF
TGTGCCAGCAGCCGGCAGGGTCTGAGCACTGAAGCTTTCTTT
>TRBJ2-1|TRBV28|-|TRBD2
CASSFSGAQNEQFF
TGTGCCAGCAGTTTTAGCGGGGCGCAGAATGAGCAGTTCTTC
>TRBJ1-2|TRBV6-5|-|-
CASQGNYGYTF
TGTGCCAGCCAGGGGAACTATGGCTACACCTTC
>TRBJ2-1|TRBV7-8|-|-
CATWGGSEQFF
TGTGCCACGTGGGGGGGCTCTGAGCAGTTCTTC
>TRBJ2-3|TRBV7-9|-|TRBD2
CASSFPGLAGGDTQYF
TGTGCCAGCAGCTTCCCGGGACTAGCGGGAGGAGATACGCAGTATTTT
>TRBJ2-5|TRBV3-1/TRBV3-2|-|-
CASSQASGKGETQYF
TGTGCCAGCAGCCAAGCTTCAGGGAAAGGAGAGACCCAGTACTTC
>TRBJ2-1|TRBV5-8|-|-
CASSSLFPPLYNEQFF
TGTGCCAGCAGCTCCCTTTTTCCCCCACTCTACAATGAGCAGTTCTTC
>TRBJ1-5|TRBV28|-|-
CASSLGHNQPQHF
TGTGCCAGCAGTTTAGGGCACAATCAGCCCCAGCATTTT
>TRBJ2-2|TRBV6-5|-|TRBD1
CASSYGAGQGRGELFF
TGTGCCAGCAGTTACGGAGCGGGACAGGGGAGGGGGGAGCTGTTTTTT
>TRBJ2-1|TRBV20-1|-|TRBD2
CSASAGLAGKGEQFF
TGCAGTGCTAGTGCGGGACTAGCGGGAAAGGGTGAGCAGTTCTTC
>TRBJ2-2|TRBV7-9|few|TRBD2
CASSFSGGTGELFF
TGTGCCAGCAGCTTTTCGGGGGGCACCGGGGAGCTGTTTTTT
>TRBJ1-2|TRBV5-4|-|TRBD1
CATTTGTANYGYTF
TGTGCCACGACTACCGGGACAGCTAACTATGGCTACACCTTC
>TRBJ1-3|TRBV24-1|-|-
CATSDKKSAGNTIYF
TGTGCCACCAGTGATAAAAAGTCAGCTGGAAACACCATATATTTT
>TRBJ1-2|TRBV7-2|-|-
CASSTPGVGYTF
TGTGCCAGCAGCACTCCAGGGGTCGGCTACACCTTC
>TRBJ2-1|TRBV29-1|-|-
CSVAGRLRNEQFF
TGCAGCGTTGCGGGGAGGCTTCGGAATGAGCAGTTCTTC
>TRBJ1-5|TRBV28|-|-
CASKGGDQPQHF
TGTGCCTCCAAGGGGGGGGATCAGCCCCAGCATTTT
>TRBJ1-6|TRBV27|-|-
CASSFQEESPLHF
TGTGCCAGCAGTTTCCAGGAGGAATCACCCCTCCACTTT
>TRBJ2-5|TRBV5-1|-|-
CASSLELQETQYF
TGCGCCAGCAGCTTGGAACTACAAGAGACCCAGTACTTC
>TRBJ1-2|TRBV5-1|-|-
CASSLGTARGWDHGYTF
TGCGCCAGCAGCTTGGGGACAGCTAGGGGATGGGACCATGGCTACACCTTC
>TRBJ1-1|TRBV11-2|-|-
CASSLFLRQEAFF
TGTGCCAGCAGCTTATTTCTGAGGCAGGAAGCTTTCTTT
>TRBJ1-2|TRBV19|-|-
CASRTPHLGPSGYTF
TGTGCCAGTCGCACCCCTCATCTTGGGCCCTCTGGCTACACCTTC
>TRBJ1-6|TRBV5-6|-|TRBD1
CASSLFGTAHNSPLHF
TGTGCCAGCAGCTTGTTCGGGACAGCCCATAATTCACCCCTCCACTTT
>TRBJ2-2|TRBV6-5|-|TRBD2
CASSYSPSGRTGELFF
TGTGCCAGCAGTTACTCGCCTAGCGGGAGAACCGGGGAGCTGTTTTTT
>TRBJ2-7|TRBV19|-|-
CASSIPGAYEQYF
TGTGCCAGTAGTATCCCGGGAGCCTACGAGCAGTACTTC
>TRBJ2-2|TRBV7-6|-|-
CASSLVEGGELFF
TGTGCCAGCAGCTTAGTAGAGGGCGGGGAGCTGTTTTTT
>TRBJ2-1|TRBV19|-|-
CASRGDEQFF
TGTGCCAGTAGAGGGGATGAGCAGTTCTTC
>TRBJ1-3|TRBV19|-|-
CASSTGGSGNTIYF
TGTGCCAGTAGTACCGGCGGCTCTGGAAACACCATATATTTT
>TRBJ2-1|TRBV20-1|-|TRBD2
CSASGSRTSSYNEQFF
TGCAGTGCTAGTGGATCCCGGACTAGTTCCTACAATGAGCAGTTCTTC